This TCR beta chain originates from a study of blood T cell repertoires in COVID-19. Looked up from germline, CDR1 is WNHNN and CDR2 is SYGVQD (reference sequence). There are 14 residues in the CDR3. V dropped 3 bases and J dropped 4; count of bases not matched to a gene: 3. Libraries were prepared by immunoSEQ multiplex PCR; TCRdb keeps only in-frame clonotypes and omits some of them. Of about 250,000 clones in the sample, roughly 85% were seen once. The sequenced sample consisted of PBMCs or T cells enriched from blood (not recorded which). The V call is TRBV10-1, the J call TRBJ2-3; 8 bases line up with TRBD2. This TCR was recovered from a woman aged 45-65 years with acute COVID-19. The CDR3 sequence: CASSDRGGPDTQYF. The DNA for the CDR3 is TGCGCCAGCAGTGACCGGGGGGGGCCAGATACGCAGTATTTT.